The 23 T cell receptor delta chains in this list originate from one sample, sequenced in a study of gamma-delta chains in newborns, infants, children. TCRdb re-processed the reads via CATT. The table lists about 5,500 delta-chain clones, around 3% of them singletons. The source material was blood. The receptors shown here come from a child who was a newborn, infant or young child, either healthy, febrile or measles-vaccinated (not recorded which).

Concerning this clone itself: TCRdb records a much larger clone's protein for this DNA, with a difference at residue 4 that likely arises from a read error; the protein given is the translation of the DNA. CDR3 nucleotides: TGTGCCTGTAACCTACTACTGGGGGATACGCCGTACACCGATAAACTCATCTTT. Protein sequence: CACNLLLGDTPYTDKLIF. The gene calls are TRDV2 and TRDJ1; 13 bases agree with TRDD3. V shed 6 bases, J shed 0 bases, and the junction held 12 bases outside the gene matches. Per the germline V gene, CDR1 is GEAIGNYY and CDR2 is EKD. The CDR3 runs to 18 residues.

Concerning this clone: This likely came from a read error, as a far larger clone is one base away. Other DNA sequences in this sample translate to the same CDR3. CDR3 protein: CACDTWGIAQLFF. As DNA, the CDR3 is TGTGCCTGTGACACCTGGGGGATAGCGCAACTCTTCTTT. The gene calls are TRDV2 and TRDJ2, with 9 bases fitting TRDD3. The germline V gene encodes CDR1 GEAIGNYY and CDR2 EKD. The CDR3 has 13 amino acids. Unmatched junction bases numbered 3, after V lost 0 bases and J lost 11 bases.

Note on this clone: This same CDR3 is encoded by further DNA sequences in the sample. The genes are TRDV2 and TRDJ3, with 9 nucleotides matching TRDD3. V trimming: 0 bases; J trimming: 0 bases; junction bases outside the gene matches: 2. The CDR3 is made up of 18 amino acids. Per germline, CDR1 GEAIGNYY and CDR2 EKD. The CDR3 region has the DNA TGTGCCTGTGACACCGGGGGATACAGCTCCTGGGACACCCGACAGATGTTTTTC. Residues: CACDTGGYSSWDTRQMFF.

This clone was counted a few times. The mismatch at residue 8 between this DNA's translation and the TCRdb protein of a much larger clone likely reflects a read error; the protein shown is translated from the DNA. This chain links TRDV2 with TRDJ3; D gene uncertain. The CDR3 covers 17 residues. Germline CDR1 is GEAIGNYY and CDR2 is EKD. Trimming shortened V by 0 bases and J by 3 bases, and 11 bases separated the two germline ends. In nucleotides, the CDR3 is TGTGCCTGTGACACCGTGGCTGAACTCTGGGACACCCGACAGATGTTTTTC. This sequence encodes CACDTVAELWDTRQMFF.

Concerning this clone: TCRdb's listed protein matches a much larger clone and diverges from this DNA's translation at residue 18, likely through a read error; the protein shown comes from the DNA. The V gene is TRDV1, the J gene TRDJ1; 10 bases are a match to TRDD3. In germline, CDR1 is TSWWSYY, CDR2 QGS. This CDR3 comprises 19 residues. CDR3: CALGEPFYGWGIHTDKLTF. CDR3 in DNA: TGTGCTCTTGGGGAACCTTTCTACGGATGGGGGATACACACCGATAAACTCACCTTT.

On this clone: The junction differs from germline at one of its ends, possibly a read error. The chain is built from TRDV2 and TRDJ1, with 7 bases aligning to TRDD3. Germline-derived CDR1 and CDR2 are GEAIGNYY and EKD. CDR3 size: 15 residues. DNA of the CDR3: TGTGCCTGTGGCACCGCCTGGGGGGTCACCGATAAACCCATCTTT. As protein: CACGTAWGVTDKPIF.

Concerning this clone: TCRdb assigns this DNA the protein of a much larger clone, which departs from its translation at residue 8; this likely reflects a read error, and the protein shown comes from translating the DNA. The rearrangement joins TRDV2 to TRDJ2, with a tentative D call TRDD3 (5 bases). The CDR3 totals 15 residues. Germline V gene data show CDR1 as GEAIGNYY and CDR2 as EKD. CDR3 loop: CACVRGATLTAQLFF. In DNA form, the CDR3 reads TGTGCCTGTGTCCGTGGGGCCACTTTGACGGCACAACTCTTCTTT.

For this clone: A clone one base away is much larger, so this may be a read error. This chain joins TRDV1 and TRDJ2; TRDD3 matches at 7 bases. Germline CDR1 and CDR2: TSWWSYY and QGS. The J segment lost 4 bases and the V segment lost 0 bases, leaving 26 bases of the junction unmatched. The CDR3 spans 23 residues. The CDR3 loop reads CALGELGDLTGAYEPQGTAQLFF. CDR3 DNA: TGTGCTCTTGGGGAACTCGGGGATTTAACTGGGGCATACGAACCCCAGGGGACAGCACAACTCTTCTTT.

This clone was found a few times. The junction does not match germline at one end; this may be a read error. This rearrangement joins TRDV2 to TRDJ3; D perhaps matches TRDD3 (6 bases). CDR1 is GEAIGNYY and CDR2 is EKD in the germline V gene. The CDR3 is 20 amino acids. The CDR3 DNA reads TGTGCCTGTGACACCGTGGGGGGTACGAAGGGCTCCTGGGACACTCGACAGATGTTTTTC. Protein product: CACDTVGGTKGSWDTRQMFF.

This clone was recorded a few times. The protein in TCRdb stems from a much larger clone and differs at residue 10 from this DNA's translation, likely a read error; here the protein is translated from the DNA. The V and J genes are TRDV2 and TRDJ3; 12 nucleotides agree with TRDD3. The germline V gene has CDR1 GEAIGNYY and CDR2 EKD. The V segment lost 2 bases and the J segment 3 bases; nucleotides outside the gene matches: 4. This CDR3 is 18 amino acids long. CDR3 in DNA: TGTGCCTGTGACAGTCTGGGGGATACGTGCTGGGACACCCGACAGATGTTTTTC. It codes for CACDSLGDTCWDTRQMFF.

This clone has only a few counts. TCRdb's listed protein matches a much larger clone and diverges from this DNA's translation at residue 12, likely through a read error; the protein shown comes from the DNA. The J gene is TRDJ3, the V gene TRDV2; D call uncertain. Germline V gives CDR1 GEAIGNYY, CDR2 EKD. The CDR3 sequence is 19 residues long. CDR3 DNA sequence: TGTGCCTGTGACGCCGGGACCTGGCCGAGCTCCCGGGACACCCGACAGATGTTTTTC. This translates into CACDAGTWPSSRDTRQMFF.

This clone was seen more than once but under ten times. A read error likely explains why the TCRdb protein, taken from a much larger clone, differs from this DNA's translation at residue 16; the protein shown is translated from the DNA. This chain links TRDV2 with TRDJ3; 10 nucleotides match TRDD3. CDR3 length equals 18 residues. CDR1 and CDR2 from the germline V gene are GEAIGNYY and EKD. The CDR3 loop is CACDTGGYNSWDTRQVFF. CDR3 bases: TGTGCCTGTGACACTGGGGGATACAACTCCTGGGACACCCGACAGGTGTTTTTC.

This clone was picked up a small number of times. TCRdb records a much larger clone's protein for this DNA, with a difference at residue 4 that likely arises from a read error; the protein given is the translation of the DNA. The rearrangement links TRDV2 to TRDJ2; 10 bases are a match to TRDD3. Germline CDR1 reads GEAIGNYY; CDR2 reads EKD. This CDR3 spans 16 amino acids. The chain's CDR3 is CACNTGMGDTTAQLFF. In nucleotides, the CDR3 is TGTGCCTGTAACACCGGAATGGGGGATACGACAGCACAACTCTTCTTT.

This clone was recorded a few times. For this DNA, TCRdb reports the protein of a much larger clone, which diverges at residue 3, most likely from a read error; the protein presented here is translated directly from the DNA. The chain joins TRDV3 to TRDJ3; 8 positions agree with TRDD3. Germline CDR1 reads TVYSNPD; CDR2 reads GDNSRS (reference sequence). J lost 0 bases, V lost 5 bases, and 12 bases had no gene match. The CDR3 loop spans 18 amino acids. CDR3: CALADWGPSSWDTRQMFF. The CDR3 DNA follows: TGTGCCCTTGCCGACTGGGGGCCTAGCTCCTGGGACACCCGACAGATGTTTTTC. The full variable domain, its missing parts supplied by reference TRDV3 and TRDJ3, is CDKVTQSSPDQTVASGSEVVLLCTYDTVYSNPDLFWYRIRPDYSFQFVFYGDNSRSEGADFTQGRFSVKHILTQKAFHLVISPVRTEDSATYYCALADWGPSSWDTRQMFFGTGIKLFVEP.

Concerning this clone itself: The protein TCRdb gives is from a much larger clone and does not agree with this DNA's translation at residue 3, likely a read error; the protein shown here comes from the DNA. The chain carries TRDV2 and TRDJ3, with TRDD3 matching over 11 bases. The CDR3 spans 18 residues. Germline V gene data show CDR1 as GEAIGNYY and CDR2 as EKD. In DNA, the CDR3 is TGTGCCCGTGACACCGTTACTGGGGGATACTGGGACACCCGACAGATGTTTTTC. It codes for CARDTVTGGYWDTRQMFF.

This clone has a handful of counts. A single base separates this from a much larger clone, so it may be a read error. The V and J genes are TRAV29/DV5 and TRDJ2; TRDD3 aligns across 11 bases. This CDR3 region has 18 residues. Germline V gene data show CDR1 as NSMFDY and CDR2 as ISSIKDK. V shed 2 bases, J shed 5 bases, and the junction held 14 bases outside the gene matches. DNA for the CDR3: TGTGCAGCAAGTTCCCTCGTACTGGGGGATATTGGAACAGCACAACTCTTCTTT. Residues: CAASSLVLGDIGTAQLFF.

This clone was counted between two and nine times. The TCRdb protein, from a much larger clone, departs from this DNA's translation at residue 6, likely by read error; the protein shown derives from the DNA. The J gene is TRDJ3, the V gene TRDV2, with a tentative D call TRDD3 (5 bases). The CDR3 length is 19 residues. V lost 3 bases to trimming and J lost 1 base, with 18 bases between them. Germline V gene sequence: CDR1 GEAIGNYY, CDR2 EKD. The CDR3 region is CACDPRGVSISWDTRQMFF. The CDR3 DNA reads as TGTGCCTGTGACCCGAGGGGGGTTTCCATATCCTGGGACACCCGACAGATGTTTTTC.

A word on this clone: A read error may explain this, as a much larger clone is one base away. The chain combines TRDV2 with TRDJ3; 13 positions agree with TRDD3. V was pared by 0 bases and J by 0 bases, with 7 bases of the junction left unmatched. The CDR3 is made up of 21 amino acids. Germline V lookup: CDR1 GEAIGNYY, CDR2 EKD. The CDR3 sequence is CACDTNWGIRTSSWDTRQMFF. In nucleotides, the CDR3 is TGTGCCTGTGACACCAACTGGGGGATACGCACGAGCTCCTGGGACACCCGACAGATGTTTTTC.

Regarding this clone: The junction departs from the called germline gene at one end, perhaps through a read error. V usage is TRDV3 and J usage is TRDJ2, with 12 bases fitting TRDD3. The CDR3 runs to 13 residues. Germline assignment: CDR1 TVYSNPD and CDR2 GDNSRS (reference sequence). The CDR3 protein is CAFVLGDTAQLFF. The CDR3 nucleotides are TGTGCCTTTGTACTGGGGGATACAGCACAGCTCTTCTTT.

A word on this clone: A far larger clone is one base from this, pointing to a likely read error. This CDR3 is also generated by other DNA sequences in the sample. The CDR3 nucleotides are TGTGCTCTTGGGGAACTCGAGGGAAGGTGTTCGCGTCCGGGGGATCCCTTTAAACCGTACACCGATAAACTCATCTTT. Translated: CALGELEGRCSRPGDPFKPYTDKLIF. The genes are TRDV1 and TRDJ1; 7 bases are shared with TRDD3. Unmatched junction bases numbered 34, after V lost 0 bases and J lost 0 bases. Germline CDR1 and CDR2: TSWWSYY and QGS. The CDR3 is 26 residues long.

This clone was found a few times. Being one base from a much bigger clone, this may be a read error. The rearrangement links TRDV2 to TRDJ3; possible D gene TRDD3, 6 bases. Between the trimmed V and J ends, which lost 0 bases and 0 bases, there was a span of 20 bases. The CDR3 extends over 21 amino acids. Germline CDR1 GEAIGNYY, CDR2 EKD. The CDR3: CACDTEKTIEGYSWDTRQMFF. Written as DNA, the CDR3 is TGTGCCTGTGACACCGAGAAAACGATTGAGGGATACTCCTGGGACACCCGACAGATGTTTTTC.

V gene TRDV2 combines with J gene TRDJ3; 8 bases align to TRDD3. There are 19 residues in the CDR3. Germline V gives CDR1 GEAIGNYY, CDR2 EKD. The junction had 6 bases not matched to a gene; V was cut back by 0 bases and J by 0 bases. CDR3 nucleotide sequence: TGTGCCTGTGACACCGTAACTGGGGGTTCCTCCTGGGACACCCGACAGATGTTTTTC. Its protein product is CACDTVTGGSSWDTRQMFF.

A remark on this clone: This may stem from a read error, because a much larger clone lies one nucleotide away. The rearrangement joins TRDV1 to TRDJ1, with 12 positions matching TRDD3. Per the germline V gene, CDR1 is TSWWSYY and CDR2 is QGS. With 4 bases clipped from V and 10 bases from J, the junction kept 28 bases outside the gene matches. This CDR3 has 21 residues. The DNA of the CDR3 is TGTGCTCTTGGGGCCAGCCGGACCCAAAGGCCTTACTGGGGGATACCGAATAGACTCATCTTT. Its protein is CALGASRTQRPYWGIPNRLIF.